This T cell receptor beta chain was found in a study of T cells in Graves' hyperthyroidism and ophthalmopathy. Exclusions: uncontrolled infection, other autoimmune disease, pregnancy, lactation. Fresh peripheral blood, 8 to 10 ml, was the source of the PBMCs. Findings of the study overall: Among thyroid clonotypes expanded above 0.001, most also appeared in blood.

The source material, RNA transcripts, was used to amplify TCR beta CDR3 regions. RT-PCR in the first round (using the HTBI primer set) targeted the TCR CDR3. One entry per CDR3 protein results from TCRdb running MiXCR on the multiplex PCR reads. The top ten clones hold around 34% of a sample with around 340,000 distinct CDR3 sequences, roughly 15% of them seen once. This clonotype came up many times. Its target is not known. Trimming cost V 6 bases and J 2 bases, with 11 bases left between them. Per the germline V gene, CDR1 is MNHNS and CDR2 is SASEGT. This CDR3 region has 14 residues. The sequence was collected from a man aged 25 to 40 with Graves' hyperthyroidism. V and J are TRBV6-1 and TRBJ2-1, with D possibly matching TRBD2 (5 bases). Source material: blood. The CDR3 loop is CASRRGRPYNEQFF. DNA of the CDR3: TGTGCCAGCAGGCGAGGGAGACCCTACAATGAGCAGTTCTTC.